The 20 T cell receptor beta chains given below trace back to one sample, sequenced in a study of T cell responses to AZD1222 COVID-19 vaccine. The table came from immunoSEQ multiplex PCR; TCRdb's copy has only in-frame clones and leaves some out. Among over 120,000 clones, 85% to 95% were seen once, and the ten largest hold about 3.7%. Sequences were derived from peripheral blood, sampled 28 days after the second AZD1222 dose. The receptors derive from an adult who received the AZD1222 COVID-19 vaccine.

The chain carries TRBV2 and TRBJ1-1; D ambiguous. Trimming shortened V by 3 bases and J by 3 bases, and 8 bases separated the two germline ends. Per the germline V gene, CDR1 is SNHLY and CDR2 is FYNNEI. The CDR3 totals 13 residues. The CDR3 sequence is CASSEQGYTEAFF. The CDR3, as DNA: TGTGCCAGCAGTGAGCAAGGGTACACTGAAGCTTTCTTT.

This clone was detected only once. The CDR3 is CASAQDRDQPQHF. CDR3 DNA sequence: TGTGCCAGCGCCCAGGACAGGGATCAGCCCCAGCATTTT. V is TRBV6-4 and J is TRBJ1-5; 8 bases are a match to TRBD1. The J segment lost 5 bases and the V segment lost 8 bases, leaving 5 bases of the junction unmatched. CDR3 length: 13 amino acids. CDR1 and CDR2 (germline): MRHNA, SNTAGT.

In this sample, this clone turned up once. The chain joins TRBV5-5 to TRBJ1-5; D gene ambiguous. The length of the CDR3 is 14 residues. The V end was cut by 0 bases, the J end by 3 bases, with 7 bases between. Per germline, CDR1 SGHKS and CDR2 YYEKEE (reference sequence). DNA for the CDR3: TGTGCCAGCAGCTTGGGACGGGTCAATCAGCCCCAGCATTTT. The encoded protein is CASSLGRVNQPQHF.

The chain combines TRBV7-9 with TRBJ1-3; D call uncertain. This CDR3 spans 16 amino acids. V was shortened by 1 base and J by 0 bases, with 10 bases between the two germline ends. Germline loops: CDR1 SEHNR, CDR2 FQNEAQ (reference sequence). DNA of the CDR3: TGTGCCAGCAGCTTAGATGCCCTTATCTCTGGAAACACCATATATTTT. Amino acid sequence: CASSLDALISGNTIYF.

The chain combines TRBV1 with TRBJ2-5; the table calls TRBD2, which could not be checked here. TRBV1 is deemed a pseudogene. The CDR3 is made up of 17 amino acids. The CDR3, as DNA: TGCACCAGCAGCCGTTCTCCTCTAGCGGGAAGGGTGGGGACCCAGTACTTC. It translates to CTSSRSPLAGRVGTQYF.

This sequence joins TRBV20-1 and TRBJ2-1; D uncertain. CDR3 length: 13 amino acids. V shed 3 bases and J shed 6 bases, with 12 bases lying between them. CDR1 DFQATT and CDR2 SNEGSKA come from the germline V gene (reference sequence). DNA of the CDR3: TGCAGTGCTAGTTTCCGATACAGCAATGAGCAGTTCTTC. This codes for CSASFRYSNEQFF.

The CDR3 is CSGGGVNQPQHF. The CDR3, as DNA: TGCAGCGGAGGGGGGGTTAATCAGCCCCAGCATTTT. This sequence joins TRBV29-1 and TRBJ1-5; possibly TRBD1 for D (6 bases). Germline V gives CDR1 SQVTM, CDR2 ANQGSEA. The CDR3 is 12 residues long. With 7 bases removed from V and 4 bases from J, the gap between germline ends came to 11 bases.

This chain uses TRBV6-2 or TRBV6-3 with TRBJ2-1; D assignment may be TRBD1 or TRBD2 (5 bases each). Per the germline V gene, CDR1 is MNHEY and CDR2 is SVGEGT. The CDR3 covers 15 residues. V was cut by 6 bases and J by 6 bases, with 18 bases left in between. The CDR3 is CASSLSRRTSNEQFF. CDR3 nucleotides: TGTGCCAGCAGCCTGAGCCGGAGGACATCCAATGAGCAGTTCTTC.

Comment on this clone: Additional DNA sequences in this sample encode the identical CDR3. J is TRBJ1-1 and V is TRBV6-5; no clear D gene. In germline, CDR1 is MNHEY, CDR2 SVGAGI. There are 11 residues in the CDR3. Trimming shortened V by 2 bases and J by 5 bases, and 3 bases separated the two germline ends. The CDR3 coding sequence is TGTGCCAGCAGTTACGGGACTGAAGCTTTCTTT. It specifies CASSYGTEAFF.

V gene TRBV18 combines with J gene TRBJ1-6; weak D call: TRBD1 (5 bases). The CDR3 has 16 residues. Per germline, CDR1 KGHSH and CDR2 LQKENI. Trimming took 3 bases from V and 5 from J, leaving 14 bases between them. The CDR3 reads CASSPYWGSDNSPLHF. Here the CDR3 DNA reads TGTGCCAGCTCACCTTATTGGGGGAGCGATAATTCACCCCTCCACTTT.

This sequence joins TRBV21-1 and TRBJ2-7; the table's D call, TRBD2, has no DNA check behind it. TRBV21-1 is classified as a pseudogene. This CDR3 is built from 19 residues. The CDR3 spells CASSKEGGGTSANSYEQYF. As DNA, the CDR3 is TGTGCCAGCAGCAAAGAGGGAGGAGGGACTAGCGCGAACTCCTACGAGCAGTACTTC.

This clone was counted once. CDR3 in amino acids: CSAEITGSYTF. The DNA for the CDR3 is TGCAGTGCGGAAATTACCGGGAGCTACACCTTC. The genes are TRBV20-1 and TRBJ1-2; no definite D call. V was shortened by 6 bases and J by 9 bases, with 14 bases between the two germline ends. Germline CDR1 and CDR2: DFQATT and SNEGSKA (reference sequence). The CDR3 is 11 amino acids.

The gene calls are TRBV20-1 and TRBJ2-3; D is unresolved. Germline CDR1 is DFQATT and CDR2 is SNEGSKA (reference sequence). The CDR3 totals 11 residues. V was shortened by 8 bases and J by 8 bases, with 14 bases between the two germline ends. The CDR3 loop reads CSYISDGTQYF. In DNA, the CDR3 is TGCAGTTACATCAGCGACGGTACGCAGTATTTT.

In DNA form, the CDR3 reads TGTGCCACCAGCAGAGATCAGGGACTAGCGGAAGAGACCCAGTACTTC. Translation: CATSRDQGLAEETQYF. This sequence joins TRBV15 and TRBJ2-5; the match to TRBD2 covers 11 bases. The CDR3 is 16 residues long. V lost 0 bases and J lost 3; bases outside the gene matches: 3. Germline CDR1 reads LNHNV; CDR2 reads YYDKDF (reference sequence).

This chain uses TRBV19 with TRBJ1-1; TRBD1 matches 7 bases. Germline V gives CDR1 LNHDA, CDR2 SQIVND (reference sequence). The CDR3 sequence is 13 residues long. V gave up 4 bases and J gave up 8 bases; unmatched junction bases: 7. This CDR3 reads CASSTSTGEEAFF. CDR3 coding DNA: TGTGCCAGTAGTACCAGTACAGGGGAGGAAGCTTTCTTT. Full variable domain (outside the CDR3, taken from reference TRBV19 and TRBJ1-1): DGGITQSPKYLFRKEGQNVTLSCEQNLNHDAMYWYRQDPGQGLRLIYYSQIVNDFQKGDIAEGYSVSREKKESFPLTVTSAQKNPTAFYLCASSTSTGEEAFFGQGTRLTVV.

DNA for the CDR3: TGTGCCAGCAGCGTAGGGGTTCAAAATCAGGGAGCAGATACGCAGTATTTT. This translates into CASSVGVQNQGADTQYF. The chain couples TRBV9 to TRBJ2-3; tentatively, D is TRBD1 or TRBD2 (5 bases each). The CDR3 is 17 residues long. V was cut by 0 bases and J by 4 bases, with 18 bases left in between. From germline, CDR1 is SGDLS and CDR2 YYNGEE.

This clone was observed a single time. This chain links TRBV6-4 with TRBJ1-5, with a possible D match to TRBD1 (5 bases). The germline V and J ends were trimmed by 3 bases and 11 bases, with 17 bases remaining between them. The CDR3 extends over 14 amino acids. The germline V gene has CDR1 MRHNA and CDR2 SNTAGT. CDR3 loop: CASSDGTEKSAQHF. DNA of the CDR3: TGTGCCAGCAGTGATGGGACCGAGAAATCAGCCCAGCATTTT.

This chain joins TRBV7-9 and TRBJ2-1; weak D call: TRBD1 (6 bases). Germline CDR1 and CDR2: SEHNR and FQNEAQ (reference sequence). Trimming pared 3 bases from V and 5 bases from J, leaving 11 bases between. The CDR3 has 14 amino acids. The chain's CDR3 is CASSFDRIHNEQFF. The CDR3 bases are TGTGCCAGCAGCTTCGACAGGATCCACAATGAGCAGTTCTTC.

V usage is TRBV19 and J usage is TRBJ2-4; a weak D match, TRBD1 (6 bases). CDR1 and CDR2 (germline): LNHDA, SQIVND (reference sequence). V was trimmed by 6 bases and J by 3 bases, leaving 15 bases between them. CDR3 length: 15 amino acids. In DNA, the CDR3 is TGTGCCAGTAGAGGGACCAGGGGCGGCAAAAACATTCAGTACTTC. Amino acids: CASRGTRGGKNIQYF.

The V and J genes are TRBV5-5 and TRBJ2-3; D perhaps matches TRBD1 (6 bases). Germline CDR1 and CDR2: SGHKS and YYEKEE (reference sequence). There are 15 residues in the CDR3. V shed 3 bases and J shed 1 base, with 12 bases lying between them. The CDR3 nucleotides are TGTGCCAGCAGCTCGAGGACAGTGGGCACAGATACGCAGTATTTT. Its translation is CASSSRTVGTDTQYF.